This entry concerns a single T cell receptor beta chain. With 0 bases clipped from V and 2 bases from J, the junction kept 4 bases outside the gene matches. The CDR3 contains 15 residues. Germline V gene lookup returns CDR1 SGDLS and CDR2 YYNGEE. Per the authors' pipeline: Reference gene primers were amplified, and this amplification served to estimate nucleated cell counts. Assay used: immunoSEQ multiplex PCR; TCRdb lists only in-frame clones, some missing. Clonal size and the V and J genes are those of that table, whereas D and trimming came from the DNA. The table shows 200,000 to 250,000 clones, with about four fifths occurring only once. Those enrolled in Seattle joined during active infection and were followed longitudinally afterward. The data derive from a study of blood T cell repertoires in COVID-19. Study as a whole: The origin of the acute and convalescent COVID-19 samples was the United States, Italy and Spain. PBMCs, B-cell-depleted T cells, or T cells provided the cDNA or gDNA that made up the material.

This receptor was taken from a woman aged 80 or over with COVID-19, enrolled during active disease. The rearrangement joins TRBV9 to TRBJ1-2, with 7 bases matching TRBD1. Sequencing used peripheral blood. The CDR3 DNA is TGTGCCAGCAGCGTAGGACAGGGCAACAACTATGGCTACACCTTC. Translating it yields CASSVGQGNNYGYTF.